The T cell receptor beta chain described here comes from a study of blood T cell repertoires in COVID-19. The CDR3 has 11 residues. The germline V and J ends were trimmed by 8 bases and 11 bases, with 15 bases remaining between them. Per the germline V gene, CDR1 is LNHDA and CDR2 is SQIVND (reference sequence). TCRdb's table, derived via immunoSEQ multiplex PCR, lists solely in-frame clones and lacks some. The table shows around 31,000 clones, with about nine tenths occurring only once. The chain links TRBV19 to TRBJ1-1; no reliable D call. The sample consisted of peripheral blood. The TCR was taken from a human donor with active COVID-19. The donor label of this sample is uncertain. The CDR3 is CASRDLSGAFF. CDR3 nucleotide sequence: TGTGCCAGTCGCGATCTGTCCGGTGCTTTCTTT.